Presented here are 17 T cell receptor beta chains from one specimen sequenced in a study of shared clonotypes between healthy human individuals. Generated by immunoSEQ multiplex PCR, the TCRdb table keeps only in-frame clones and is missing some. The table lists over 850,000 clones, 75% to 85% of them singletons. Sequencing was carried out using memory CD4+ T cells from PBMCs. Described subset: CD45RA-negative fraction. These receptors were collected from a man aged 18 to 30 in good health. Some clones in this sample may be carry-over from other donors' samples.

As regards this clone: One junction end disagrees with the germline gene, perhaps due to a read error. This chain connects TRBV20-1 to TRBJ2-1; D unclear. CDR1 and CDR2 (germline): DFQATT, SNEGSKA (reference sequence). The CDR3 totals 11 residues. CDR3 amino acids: CSAPVRPRFLF. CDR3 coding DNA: TGCAGTGCCCCCGTTAGGCCTAGGTTCCTCTTC.

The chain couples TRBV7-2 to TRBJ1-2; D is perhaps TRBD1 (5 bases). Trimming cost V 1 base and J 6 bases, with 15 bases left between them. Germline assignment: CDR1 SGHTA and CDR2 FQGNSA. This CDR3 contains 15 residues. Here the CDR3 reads CASSLVRGSGNGYTF. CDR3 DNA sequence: TGTGCCAGCAGCTTAGTAAGGGGCTCGGGGAATGGCTACACCTTC. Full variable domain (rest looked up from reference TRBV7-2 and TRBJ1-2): GAGVSQSPSNKVTEKGKDVELRCDPISGHTALYWYRQSLGQGLEFLIYFQGNSAPDKSGLPSDRFSAERTGGSVSTLTIQRTQQEDSAVYLCASSLVRGSGNGYTFGSGTRLTVV.

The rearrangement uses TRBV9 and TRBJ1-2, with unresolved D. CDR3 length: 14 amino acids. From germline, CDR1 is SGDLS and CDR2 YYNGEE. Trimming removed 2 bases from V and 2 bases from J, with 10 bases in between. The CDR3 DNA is TGTGCCAGCAGCGTCCAAGTAGGGAACTATGGCTACACCTTC. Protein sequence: CASSVQVGNYGYTF.

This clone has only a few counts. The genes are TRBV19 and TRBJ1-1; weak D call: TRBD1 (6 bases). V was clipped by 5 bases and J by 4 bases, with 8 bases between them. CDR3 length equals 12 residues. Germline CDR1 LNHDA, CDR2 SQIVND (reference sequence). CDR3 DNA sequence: TGTGCCAGTAGTCGCAGGGGCACTGAAGCTTTCTTT. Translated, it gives CASSRRGTEAFF.

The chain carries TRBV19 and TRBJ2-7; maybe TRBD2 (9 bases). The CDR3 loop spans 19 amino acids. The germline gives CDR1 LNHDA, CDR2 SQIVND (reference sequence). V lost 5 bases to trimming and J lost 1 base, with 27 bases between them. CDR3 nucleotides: TGTGCCAGTAGTGCCGGACAGGGAGAAGGGAGCGGGAGGTCCTACGAGCAGTACTTC. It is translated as CASSAGQGEGSGRSYEQYF.

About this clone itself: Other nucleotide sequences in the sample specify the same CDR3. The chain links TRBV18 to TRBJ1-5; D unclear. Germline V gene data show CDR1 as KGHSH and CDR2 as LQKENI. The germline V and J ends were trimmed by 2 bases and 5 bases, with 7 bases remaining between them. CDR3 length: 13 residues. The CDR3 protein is CASSPGLDQPQHF. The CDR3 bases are TGTGCCAGCTCACCAGGTCTAGATCAGCCCCAGCATTTT.

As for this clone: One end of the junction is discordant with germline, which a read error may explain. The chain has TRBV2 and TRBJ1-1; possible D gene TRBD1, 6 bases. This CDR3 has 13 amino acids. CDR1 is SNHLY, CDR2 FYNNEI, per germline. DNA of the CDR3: TGCCCCAGCAGTGTGATATCGGGGGCCGAAGCTTTCTTT. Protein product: CPSSVISGAEAFF.

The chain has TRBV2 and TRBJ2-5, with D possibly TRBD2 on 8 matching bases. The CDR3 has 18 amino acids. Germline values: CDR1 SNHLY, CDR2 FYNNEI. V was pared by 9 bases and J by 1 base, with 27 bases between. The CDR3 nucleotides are TGTGCCAGTAGGACACGCGGAAAACAGGGGACTAGCCAAGAGACCCAGTACTTC. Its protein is CASRTRGKQGTSQETQYF. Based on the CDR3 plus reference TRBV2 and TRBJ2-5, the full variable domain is EPEVTQTPSHQVTQMGQEVILRCVPISNHLYFYWYRQILGQKVEFLVSFYNNEISEKSEIFDDQFSVERPDGSNFTLKIRSTKLEDSAMYFCASRTRGKQGTSQETQYFGPGTRLLVL.

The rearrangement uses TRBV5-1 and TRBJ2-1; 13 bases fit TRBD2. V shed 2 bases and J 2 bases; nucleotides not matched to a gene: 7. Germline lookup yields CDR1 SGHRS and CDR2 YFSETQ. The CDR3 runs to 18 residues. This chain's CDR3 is CASSFRGLAGEAYNEQFF. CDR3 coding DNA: TGCGCCAGCAGCTTCCGAGGACTAGCGGGAGAGGCCTACAATGAGCAGTTCTTC.

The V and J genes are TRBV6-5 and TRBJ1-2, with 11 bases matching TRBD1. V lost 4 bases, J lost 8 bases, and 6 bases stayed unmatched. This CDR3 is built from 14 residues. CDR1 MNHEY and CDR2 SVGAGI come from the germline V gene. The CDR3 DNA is TGTGCCAGCAGTTCCGGACAGGGGGCGAAGGGCTACACCTTC. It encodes CASSSGQGAKGYTF.

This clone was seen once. CDR3 residues: CASSRRDGYEQYF. The CDR3 nucleotides read TGTGCCAGCAGCCGCCGGGACGGTTACGAGCAGTACTTC. This chain connects TRBV11-1 to TRBJ2-7; possibly TRBD1 or TRBD2 for D (5 bases each). V was shortened by 5 bases and J by 4 bases, with 12 bases between the two germline ends. The CDR3 contains 13 residues. Germline assignment: CDR1 SGHAT and CDR2 FQDESV (reference sequence).

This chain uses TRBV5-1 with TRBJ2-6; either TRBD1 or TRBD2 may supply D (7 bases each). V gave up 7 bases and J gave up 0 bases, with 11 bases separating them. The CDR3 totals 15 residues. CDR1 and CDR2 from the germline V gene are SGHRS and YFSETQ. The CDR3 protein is CASQGGASGANVLTF. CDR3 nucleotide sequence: TGCGCCAGCCAGGGGGGGGCCTCTGGGGCCAACGTCCTGACTTTC.

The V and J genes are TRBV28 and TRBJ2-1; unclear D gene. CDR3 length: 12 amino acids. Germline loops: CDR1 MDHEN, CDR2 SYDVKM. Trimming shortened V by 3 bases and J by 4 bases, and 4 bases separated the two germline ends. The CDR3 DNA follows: TGTGCCAGCAGTTTTAATTACAATGAGCAGTTCTTC. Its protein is CASSFNYNEQFF.

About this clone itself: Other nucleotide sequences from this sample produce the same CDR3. The CDR3 is CASSLDLYTGELFF. The CDR3 nucleotides read TGTGCCAGCAGTTTGGACTTATACACCGGGGAGCTGTTTTTT. This sequence joins TRBV27 and TRBJ2-2, with a weak D call TRBD2 (5 bases). Germline assignment: CDR1 MNHEY and CDR2 SMNVEV (reference sequence). V was shortened by 3 bases and J by 3 bases, with 8 bases between the two germline ends. The CDR3 is made up of 14 amino acids.

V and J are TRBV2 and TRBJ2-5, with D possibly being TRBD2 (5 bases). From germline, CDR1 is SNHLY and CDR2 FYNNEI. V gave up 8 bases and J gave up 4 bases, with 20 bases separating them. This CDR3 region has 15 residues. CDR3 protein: CASGPRARGVETQYF. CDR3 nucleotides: TGTGCCAGCGGACCTAGGGCCCGGGGAGTAGAGACCCAGTACTTC.

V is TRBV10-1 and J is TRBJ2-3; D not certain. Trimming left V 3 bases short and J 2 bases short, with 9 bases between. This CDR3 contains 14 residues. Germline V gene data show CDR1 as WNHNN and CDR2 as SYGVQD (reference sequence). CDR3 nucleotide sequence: TGCGCCAGCAGTGACAGTCTAGTCACAGATACGCAGTATTTT. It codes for CASSDSLVTDTQYF.

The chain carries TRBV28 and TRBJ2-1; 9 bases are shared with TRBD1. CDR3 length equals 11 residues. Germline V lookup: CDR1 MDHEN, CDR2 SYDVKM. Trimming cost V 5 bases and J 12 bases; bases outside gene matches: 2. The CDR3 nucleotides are TGTGCCAGCAGTATGGACAGGGGGCAGTTCTTC. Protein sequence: CASSMDRGQFF.